This entry describes one TCR beta chain. Its specificity is not known. Only in-frame clones appear in the TCRdb table, and some are missing; sequencing was by immunoSEQ multiplex PCR. The sample shows about 72,000 clones, almost 85% of them seen only once. This entry is derived from a study of T cells in localized non-small cell lung cancer. Study outcomes and limitations: Owing to sequencing of a solitary tumor region, heterogeneity cannot be discounted. Adjacent uninvolved lung had the highest clonality, suggesting focused antigen responses. Median detection of top 100 tumor clones in adjacent lung was 57 clones.

The sample here was peripheral blood, taken before any cancer treatment. The receptor was isolated from a female donor aged 60 or older with stage I lung adenocarcinoma.

The CDR3 bases are TGTGCCAGTAGTATGGGAAAGGGGGCTTTATACAATGAGCAGTTCTTC. It is translated as CASSMGKGALYNEQFF. This sequence joins TRBV19 and TRBJ2-1; 7 positions agree with TRBD1. Germline values: CDR1 LNHDA, CDR2 SQIVND (reference sequence). This CDR3 has 16 amino acids. The J segment lost 4 bases and the V segment lost 3 bases, leaving 9 bases of the junction unmatched.